The 9 T cell receptor beta chains in this list originate from one sample, sequenced in a study of glioma-infiltrating T cells after dendritic cell vaccination. Time point reported: after dendritic cell vaccination, including at tumor progression/relapse. Measured with immunoSEQ multiplex PCR; TCRdb has only the in-frame clones, and not every one. The data show about 46,000 clones, around 91% seen once. The specimen was blood, collected after dendritic cell vaccination. These receptors came from a human donor with glioblastoma.

V and J are TRBV29-1 and TRBJ2-2, with D unresolved. This CDR3 spans 12 amino acids. CDR1 and CDR2 (germline): SQVTM, ANQGSEA. Trimming cost V 5 bases and J 4 bases, with 8 bases left between them. CDR3 nucleotides: TGCAGCGTTTCCGAGTTCACCGGGGAGCTGTTTTTT. It codes for CSVSEFTGELFF.

This chain joins TRBV27 and TRBJ2-7; TRBD1 agrees at 10 bases. This CDR3 has 14 amino acids. J gave up 2 bases and V 6 bases, and 4 bases lay outside the gene matches. The germline V gene encodes CDR1 MNHEY and CDR2 SMNVEV (reference sequence). Here the CDR3 DNA reads TGTGCCAGCAGCTTAGGACAGGGGGCCTACGAGCAGTACTTC. As protein: CASSLGQGAYEQYF.

This chain connects TRBV2 to TRBJ1-1; D remains ambiguous. V lost 2 bases and J 1 base, leaving 14 bases between the germline ends. CDR1 and CDR2 (germline): SNHLY, FYNNEI. The CDR3 has 16 residues. The CDR3 loop is CASSETTPRRNTEAFF. Written as DNA, the CDR3 is TGTGCCAGCAGTGAAACGACCCCCCGGAGGAACACTGAAGCTTTCTTT.

As DNA, the CDR3 is TGTGCCAGCAGGCTAGGGACAGGGTCTTTTAACACTGAAGCTTTCTTT. This translates into CASRLGTGSFNTEAFF. The genes are TRBV28 and TRBJ1-1, with 9 positions matching TRBD1. Trimming cost V 6 bases and J 2 bases; bases outside gene matches: 10. This CDR3 has 16 residues. The germline V gene encodes CDR1 MDHEN and CDR2 SYDVKM.

CDR3 DNA sequence: TGTGCCAGCAGCGCCAGAACTAGGGCGAACACCGGGGAGCTGTTTTTT. This sequence encodes CASSARTRANTGELFF. The rearrangement joins TRBV7-2 to TRBJ2-2; possibly TRBD2 for D (5 bases). This CDR3 is 16 amino acids long. CDR1 is SGHTA, CDR2 FQGNSA, per germline. The V end lost 5 bases, the J end lost 0 bases, and 13 bases lay between the germline ends.

On this clone itself: Its ends do not fully match the called genes, so a read error is possible. The rearrangement uses TRBV4-1 and TRBJ1-2; D not certain. The CDR3 runs 15 residues. Germline V CDR1 and CDR2: MGHRA, YSYEKL. This chain's CDR3 is CASSEEVGGNYGYTF. As DNA, the CDR3 is TGCGCCAGCAGCGAAGAAGTAGGAGGGAACTATGGCTACACCTTC.

This chain uses TRBV28 with TRBJ2-7; tentatively, D is TRBD2 (5 bases). The ends were cut back, 6 bases at V and 3 bases at J, with 6 bases in the middle. The CDR3 sequence is 11 residues long. The germline V gene encodes CDR1 MDHEN and CDR2 SYDVKM. As DNA, the CDR3 is TGTGCCAGCAGGGACTTCTACGAGCAGTACTTC. Protein sequence: CASRDFYEQYF.

This chain links TRBV5-1 with TRBJ2-1, with TRBD1 matching over 9 bases. Germline CDR1 reads SGHRS; CDR2 reads YFSETQ. The CDR3 spans 15 residues. The trim removed 4 bases at V and 2 bases at J, leaving 4 bases unmatched. CDR3 nucleotide sequence: TGCGCCAGCAGCATGGGGACAGGGCCCTACAATGAGCAGTTCTTC. Translated: CASSMGTGPYNEQFF.

V and J are TRBV4-1 and TRBJ1-2; TRBD1 aligns across 11 bases. This CDR3 spans 15 amino acids. Trimming removed 3 bases from V and 8 bases from J; junction bases left unmatched: 8. CDR1 is MGHRA and CDR2 is YSYEKL in the germline V gene. DNA for the CDR3: TGCGCCAGCAGCCACCCGGGACAGGGGGGCCAAGGCTACACCTTC. Translated, it gives CASSHPGQGGQGYTF.